The next 3 T cell receptor beta chains were all read from a single sample in a study of cytomegalovirus exposure and HLA in healthy donors. Measured with immunoSEQ multiplex PCR; TCRdb has only the in-frame clones, and not every one. This table holds about 150,000 clones, approximately 90% found once. Sequencing used PBMCs. The receptors shown here come from a man aged 18-30 years in good health and CMV-seropositive.

The chain couples TRBV7-2 to TRBJ2-5, with 8 nucleotides matching TRBD2. The V gene end was trimmed by 5 bases and the J gene end by 1 base; junction bases not matched to a gene: 3. Germline CDR1 is SGHTA and CDR2 is FQGNSA. CDR3 size: 14 residues. CDR3: CASSVGGGQETQYF. In DNA form, the CDR3 reads TGTGCCAGCAGCGTCGGGGGGGGCCAAGAGACCCAGTACTTC.

This chain uses TRBV7-9 with TRBJ2-1, with D possibly TRBD2 on 6 matching bases. This CDR3 spans 13 amino acids. Between the trimmed V and J ends, which lost 5 bases and 4 bases, there was a span of 9 bases. Germline values: CDR1 SEHNR, CDR2 FQNEAQ (reference sequence). The CDR3 sequence is CASSGGSYNEQFF. Here the CDR3 DNA reads TGTGCCAGCAGCGGGGGGTCATACAATGAGCAGTTCTTC.

The gene calls are TRBV27 and TRBJ1-3; TRBD1 aligns across 7 bases. Germline V gene data show CDR1 as MNHEY and CDR2 as SMNVEV (reference sequence). The CDR3 runs to 16 residues. J lost 5 bases, V lost 3 bases, and 10 bases had no gene match. CDR3 sequence: CASSFGKQGNRNTIYF. As DNA, the CDR3 is TGTGCCAGCAGTTTTGGAAAACAGGGGAACAGAAACACCATATATTTT.